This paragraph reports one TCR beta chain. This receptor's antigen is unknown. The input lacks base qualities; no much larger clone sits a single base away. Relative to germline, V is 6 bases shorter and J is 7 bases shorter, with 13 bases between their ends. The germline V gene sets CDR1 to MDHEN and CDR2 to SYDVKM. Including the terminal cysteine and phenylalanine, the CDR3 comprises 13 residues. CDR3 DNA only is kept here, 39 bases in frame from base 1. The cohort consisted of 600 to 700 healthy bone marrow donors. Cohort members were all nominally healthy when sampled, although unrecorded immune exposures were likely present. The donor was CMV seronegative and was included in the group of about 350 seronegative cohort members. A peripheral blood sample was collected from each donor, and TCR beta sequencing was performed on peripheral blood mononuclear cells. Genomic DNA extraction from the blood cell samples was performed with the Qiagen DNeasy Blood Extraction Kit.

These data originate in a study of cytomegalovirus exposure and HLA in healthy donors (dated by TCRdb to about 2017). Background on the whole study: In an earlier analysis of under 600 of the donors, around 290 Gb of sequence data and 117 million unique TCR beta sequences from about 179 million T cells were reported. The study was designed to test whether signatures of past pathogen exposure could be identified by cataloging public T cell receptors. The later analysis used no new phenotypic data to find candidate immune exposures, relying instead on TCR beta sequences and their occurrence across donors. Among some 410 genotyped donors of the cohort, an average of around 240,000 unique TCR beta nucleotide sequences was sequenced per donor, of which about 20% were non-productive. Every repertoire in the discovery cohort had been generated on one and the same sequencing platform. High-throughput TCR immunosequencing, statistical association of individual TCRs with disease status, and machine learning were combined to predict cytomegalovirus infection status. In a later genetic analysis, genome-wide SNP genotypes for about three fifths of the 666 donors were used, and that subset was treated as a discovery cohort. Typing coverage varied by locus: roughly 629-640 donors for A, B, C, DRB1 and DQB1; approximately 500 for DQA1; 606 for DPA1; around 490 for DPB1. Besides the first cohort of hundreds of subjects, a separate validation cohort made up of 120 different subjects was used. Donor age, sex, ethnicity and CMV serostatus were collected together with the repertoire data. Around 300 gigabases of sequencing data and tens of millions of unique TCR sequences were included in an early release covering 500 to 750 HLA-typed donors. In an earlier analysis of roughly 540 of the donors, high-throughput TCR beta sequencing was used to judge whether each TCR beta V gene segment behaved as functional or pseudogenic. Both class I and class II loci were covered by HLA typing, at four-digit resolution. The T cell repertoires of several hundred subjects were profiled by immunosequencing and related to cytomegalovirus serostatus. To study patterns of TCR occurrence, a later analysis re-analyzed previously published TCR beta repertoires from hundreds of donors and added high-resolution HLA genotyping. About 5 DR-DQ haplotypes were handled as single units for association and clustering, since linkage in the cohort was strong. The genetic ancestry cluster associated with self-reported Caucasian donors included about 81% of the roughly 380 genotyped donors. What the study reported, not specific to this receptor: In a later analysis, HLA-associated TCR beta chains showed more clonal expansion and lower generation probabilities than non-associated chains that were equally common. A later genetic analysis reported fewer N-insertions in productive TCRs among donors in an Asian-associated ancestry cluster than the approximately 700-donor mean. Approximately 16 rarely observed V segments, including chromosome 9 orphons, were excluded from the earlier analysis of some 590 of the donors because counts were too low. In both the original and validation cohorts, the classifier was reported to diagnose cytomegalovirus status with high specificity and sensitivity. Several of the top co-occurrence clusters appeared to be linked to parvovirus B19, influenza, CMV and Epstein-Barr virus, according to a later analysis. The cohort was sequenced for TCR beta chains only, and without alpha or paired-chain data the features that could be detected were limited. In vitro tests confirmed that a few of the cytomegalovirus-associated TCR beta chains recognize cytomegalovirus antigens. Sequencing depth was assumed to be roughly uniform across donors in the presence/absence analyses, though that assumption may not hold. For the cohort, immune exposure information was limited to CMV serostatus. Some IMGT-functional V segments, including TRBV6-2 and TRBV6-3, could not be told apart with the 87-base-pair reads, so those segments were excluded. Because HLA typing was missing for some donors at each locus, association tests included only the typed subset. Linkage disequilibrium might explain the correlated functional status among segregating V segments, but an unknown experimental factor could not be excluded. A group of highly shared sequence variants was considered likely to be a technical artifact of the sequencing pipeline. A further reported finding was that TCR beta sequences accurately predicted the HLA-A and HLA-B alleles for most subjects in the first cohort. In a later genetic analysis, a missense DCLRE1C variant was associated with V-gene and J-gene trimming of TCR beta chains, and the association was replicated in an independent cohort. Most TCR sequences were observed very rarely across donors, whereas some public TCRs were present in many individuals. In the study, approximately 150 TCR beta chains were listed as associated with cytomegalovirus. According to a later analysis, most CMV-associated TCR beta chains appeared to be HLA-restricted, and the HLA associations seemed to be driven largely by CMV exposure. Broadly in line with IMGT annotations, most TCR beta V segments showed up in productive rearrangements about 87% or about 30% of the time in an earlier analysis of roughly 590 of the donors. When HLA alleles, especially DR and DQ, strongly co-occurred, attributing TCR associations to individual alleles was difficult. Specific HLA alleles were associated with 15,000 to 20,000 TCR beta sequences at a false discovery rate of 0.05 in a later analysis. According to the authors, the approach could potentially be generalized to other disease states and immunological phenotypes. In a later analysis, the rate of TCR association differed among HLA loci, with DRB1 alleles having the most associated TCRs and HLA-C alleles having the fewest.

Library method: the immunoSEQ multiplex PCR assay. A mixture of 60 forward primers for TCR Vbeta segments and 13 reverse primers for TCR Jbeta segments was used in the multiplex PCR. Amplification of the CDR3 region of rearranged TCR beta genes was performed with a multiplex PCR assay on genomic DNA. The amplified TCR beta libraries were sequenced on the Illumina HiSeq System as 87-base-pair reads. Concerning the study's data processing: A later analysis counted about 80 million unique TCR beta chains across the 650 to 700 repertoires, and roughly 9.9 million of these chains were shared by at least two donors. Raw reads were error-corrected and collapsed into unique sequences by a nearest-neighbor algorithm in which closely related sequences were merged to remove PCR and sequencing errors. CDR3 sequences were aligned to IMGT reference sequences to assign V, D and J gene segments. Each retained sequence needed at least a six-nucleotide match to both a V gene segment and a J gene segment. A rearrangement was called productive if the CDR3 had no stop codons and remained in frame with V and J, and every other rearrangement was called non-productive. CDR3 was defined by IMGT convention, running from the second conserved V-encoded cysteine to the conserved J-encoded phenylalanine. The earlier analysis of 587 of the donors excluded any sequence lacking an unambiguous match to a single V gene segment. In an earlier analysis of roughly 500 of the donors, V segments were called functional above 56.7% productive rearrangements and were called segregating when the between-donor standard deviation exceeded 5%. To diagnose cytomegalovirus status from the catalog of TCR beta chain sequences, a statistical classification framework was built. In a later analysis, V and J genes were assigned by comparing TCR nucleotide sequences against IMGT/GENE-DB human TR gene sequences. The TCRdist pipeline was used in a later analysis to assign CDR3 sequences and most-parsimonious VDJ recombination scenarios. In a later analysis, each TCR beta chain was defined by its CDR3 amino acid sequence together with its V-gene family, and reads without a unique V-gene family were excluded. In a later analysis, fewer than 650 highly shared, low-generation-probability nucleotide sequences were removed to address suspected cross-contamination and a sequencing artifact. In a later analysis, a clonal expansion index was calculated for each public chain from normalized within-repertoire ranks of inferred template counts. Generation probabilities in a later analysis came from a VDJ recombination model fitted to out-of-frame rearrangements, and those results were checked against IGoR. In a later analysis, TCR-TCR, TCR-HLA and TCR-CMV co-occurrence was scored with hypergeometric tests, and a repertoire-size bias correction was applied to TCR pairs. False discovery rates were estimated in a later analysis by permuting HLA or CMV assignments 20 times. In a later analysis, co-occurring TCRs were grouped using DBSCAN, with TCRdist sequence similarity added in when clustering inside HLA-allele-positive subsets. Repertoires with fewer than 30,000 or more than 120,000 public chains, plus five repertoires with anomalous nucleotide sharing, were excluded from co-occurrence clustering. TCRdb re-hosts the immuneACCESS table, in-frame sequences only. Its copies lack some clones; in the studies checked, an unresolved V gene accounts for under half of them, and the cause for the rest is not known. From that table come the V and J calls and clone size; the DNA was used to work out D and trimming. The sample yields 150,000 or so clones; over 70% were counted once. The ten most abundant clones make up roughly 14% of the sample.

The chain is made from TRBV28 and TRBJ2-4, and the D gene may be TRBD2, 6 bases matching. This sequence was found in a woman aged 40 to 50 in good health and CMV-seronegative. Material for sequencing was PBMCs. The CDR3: CASREGTRNIQYF. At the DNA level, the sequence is TGTGCCAGCAGGGAGGGAACAAGGAACATTCAGTACTTC. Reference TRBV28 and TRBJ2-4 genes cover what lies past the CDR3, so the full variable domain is DVKVTQSSRYLVKRTGEKVFLECVQDMDHENMFWYRQDPGLGLRLIYFSYDVKMKEKGDIPEGYSVSREKKERFSLILESASTNQTSMYLCASREGTRNIQYFGAGTRLSVL.